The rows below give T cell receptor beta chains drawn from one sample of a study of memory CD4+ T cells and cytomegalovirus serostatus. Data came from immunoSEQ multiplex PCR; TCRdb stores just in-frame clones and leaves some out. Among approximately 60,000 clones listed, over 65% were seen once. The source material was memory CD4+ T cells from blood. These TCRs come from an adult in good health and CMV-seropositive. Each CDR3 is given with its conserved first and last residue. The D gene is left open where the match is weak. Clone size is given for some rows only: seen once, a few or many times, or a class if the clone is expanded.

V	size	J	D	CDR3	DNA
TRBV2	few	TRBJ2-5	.	CASSLDYTIETQYF	TGTGCCAGCAGTTTGGACTATACCATAGAGACCCAGTACTTC
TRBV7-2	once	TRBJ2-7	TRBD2	CASSLDAGRALAYEQYF	TGTGCCAGCAGCTTAGATGCCGGGAGGGCCCTCGCCTACGAGCAGTACTTC
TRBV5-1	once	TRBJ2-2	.	CASSLSERAGELFF	TGCGCCAGCAGCTTGTCCGAAAGGGCCGGGGAGCTGTTTTTT
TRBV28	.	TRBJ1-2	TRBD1	CASEEAGTVNYGYTF	TGTGCCAGCGAAGAAGCCGGGACAGTGAACTATGGCTACACCTTC
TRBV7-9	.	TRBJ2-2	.	CFLDRQNTGELFF	TGCTTCCTGGACAGACAAAACACCGGGGAGCTGTTTTTT
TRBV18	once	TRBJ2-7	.	CASSLGPLSSYEQYF	TGTGCCAGCTCACTTGGACCCTTGAGCTCCTACGAGCAGTACTTC
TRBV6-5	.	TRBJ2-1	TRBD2	CASSPLAGGSVQFF	TGTGCCAGCAGCCCGCTAGCGGGAGGGTCGGTGCAGTTCTTC
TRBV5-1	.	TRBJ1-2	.	CASSMDISNPYGYTF	TGCGCCAGCAGCATGGACATTTCGAACCCGTATGGCTACACCTTC
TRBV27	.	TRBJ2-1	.	CASRGYNEQFF	TGTGCCAGCAGGGGATACAATGAGCAGTTCTTC
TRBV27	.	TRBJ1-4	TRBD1	CASTDSRDSEKLFF	TGTGCCAGCACCGATAGCCGGGACAGCGAAAAACTGTTTTTT
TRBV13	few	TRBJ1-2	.	CASSLGDRSVNNGYTF	TGTGCCAGCAGCTTAGGCGACAGGAGCGTAAACAATGGCTACACCTTC
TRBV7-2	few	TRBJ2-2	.	CASSTDFATGELFF	TGTGCCAGCAGCACAGACTTTGCCACCGGGGAGCTGTTTTTT
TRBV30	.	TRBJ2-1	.	CAFDRGGEQFF	TGTGCCTTTGATAGGGGAGGTGAGCAGTTCTTC
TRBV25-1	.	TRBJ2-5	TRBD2	CASSERLAGAAGQETQYF	TGTGCCAGCAGTGAGCGACTAGCGGGCGCGGCGGGACAAGAGACCCAGTACTTC
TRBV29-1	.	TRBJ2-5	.	CSVEMLLQETQYF	TGCAGCGTTGAAATGCTACTCCAAGAGACCCAGTACTTC
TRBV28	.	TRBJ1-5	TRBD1	CASNVGQGYQPQHF	TGTGCCAGCAATGTGGGACAGGGGTATCAGCCCCAGCATTTT
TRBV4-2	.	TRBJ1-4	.	CASSSRSAPKLFF	TGTGCCAGCAGCTCCAGATCGGCGCCAAAACTGTTTTTT
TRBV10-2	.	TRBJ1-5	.	CASTDSGNQPQHF	TGCGCCAGCACCGACAGTGGCAATCAGCCCCAGCATTTT
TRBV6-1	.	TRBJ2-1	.	CASSATYLDNEQFF	TGTGCCAGCAGTGCCACCTATTTAGATAATGAGCAGTTCTTC
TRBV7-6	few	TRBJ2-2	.	CASSLLALTNTGELFF	TGTGCCAGCAGCCTTTTAGCCCTTACGAACACCGGGGAGCTGTTTTTT
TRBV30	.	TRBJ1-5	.	CAWSPTGTSNQPQHF	TGTGCCTGGAGCCCTACAGGGACAAGCAATCAGCCCCAGCATTTT
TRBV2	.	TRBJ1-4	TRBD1	CASRQGDTTNEKLFF	TGTGCCAGCAGACAGGGGGATACAACTAATGAAAAACTGTTTTTT
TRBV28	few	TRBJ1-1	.	CASSLLYSWQPNTEAFF	TGTGCCAGCAGTTTGTTGTATTCATGGCAGCCGAACACTGAAGCTTTCTTT
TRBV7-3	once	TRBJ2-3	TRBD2	CASSPSLAGLDTQYF	TGTGCCAGCAGCCCCTCTCTAGCGGGACTCGATACGCAGTATTTT
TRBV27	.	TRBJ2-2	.	CASTLGRLVNTGELFF	TGTGCCAGCACCTTGGGGCGGCTAGTTAACACCGGGGAGCTGTTTTTT
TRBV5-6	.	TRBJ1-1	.	CASSLVRVRNTEAFF	TGTGCCAGCAGCTTGGTGAGGGTCAGGAACACTGAAGCTTTCTTT
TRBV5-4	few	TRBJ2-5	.	CASRPPGTLQETQYF	TGTGCCAGCAGGCCCCCCGGGACTCTCCAAGAGACCCAGTACTTC
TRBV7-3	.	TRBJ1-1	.	CASSLNGGAEAFF	TGTGCCAGCAGCTTAAACGGGGGAGCTGAAGCTTTCTTT
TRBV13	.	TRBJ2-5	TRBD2	CASSLRVAGAETQYF	TGTGCCAGCAGCTTAAGAGTAGCGGGAGCGGAGACCCAGTACTTC
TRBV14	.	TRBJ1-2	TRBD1	CASSRGGTGNYGYTF	TGTGCCAGCAGCCGGGGCGGGACAGGCAACTATGGCTACACCTTC
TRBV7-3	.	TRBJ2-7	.	CASSSWGEQYF	TGTGCCAGCAGCTCCTGGGGCGAGCAGTACTTC
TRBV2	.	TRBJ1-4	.	CASSRGGEKLFF	TGTGCCAGCAGTAGGGGGGGTGAAAAACTGTTTTTT
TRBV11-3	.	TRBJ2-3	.	CASSLFGPGTTGTDTQYF	TGTGCCAGCAGCTTATTTGGTCCGGGGACCACGGGCACAGATACGCAGTATTTT
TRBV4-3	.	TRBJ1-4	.	CASSQVPNEKLFF	TGCGCCAGCAGCCAAGTCCCTAATGAAAAACTGTTTTTT
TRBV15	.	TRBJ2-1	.	CATKRDSYNEQFF	TGTGCCACCAAGAGAGATTCATACAATGAGCAGTTCTTC
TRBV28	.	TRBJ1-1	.	CASGESMNTEAFF	TGTGCCAGCGGTGAGTCTATGAACACTGAAGCTTTCTTT
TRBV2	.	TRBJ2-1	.	CASSSGNNEQFF	TGTGCCAGCAGTTCCGGGAACAATGAGCAGTTCTTC
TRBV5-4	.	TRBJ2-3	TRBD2	CASMRRTSGFTDTQYF	TGTGCCAGCATGAGACGGACTAGCGGGTTCACAGATACGCAGTATTTT
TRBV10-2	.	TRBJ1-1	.	CASSESAGAEAFF	TGCGCCAGCAGTGAGTCTGCAGGGGCTGAAGCTTTCTTT
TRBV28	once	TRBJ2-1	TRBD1	CASSLPSPGTVYNEQFF	TGTGCCAGCAGTTTGCCATCCCCCGGGACAGTCTACAATGAGCAGTTCTTC
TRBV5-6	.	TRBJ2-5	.	CASSPLGGLQETQYF	TGTGCCAGCAGCCCATTGGGTGGGTTACAAGAGACCCAGTACTTC
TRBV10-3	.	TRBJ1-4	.	CAISGTSGEGEKLFF	TGTGCCATCAGTGGGACGTCCGGGGAGGGTGAAAAACTGTTTTTT
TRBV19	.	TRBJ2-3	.	CASRERGADTQYF	TGTGCCAGTAGAGAAAGGGGGGCAGATACGCAGTATTTT
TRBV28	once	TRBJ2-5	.	CASSHPWGRKTQYF	TGTGCCAGCAGCCACCCCTGGGGGCGGAAGACCCAGTACTTC
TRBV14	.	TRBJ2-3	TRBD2	CASSLRLAGTDTQYF	TGTGCCAGCAGCCTCAGACTAGCGGGAACAGATACGCAGTATTTT
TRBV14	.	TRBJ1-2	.	CASSPPGVSGYGYTF	TGTGCCAGCAGCCCCCCCGGGGTATCGGGGTATGGCTACACCTTC
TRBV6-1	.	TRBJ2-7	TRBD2	CASRQGLDYEQYF	TGTGCCAGCAGGCAGGGACTAGACTACGAGCAGTACTTC
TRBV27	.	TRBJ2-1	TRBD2	CASSAGVNEQFF	TGTGCCAGCAGTGCGGGGGTCAATGAGCAGTTCTTC
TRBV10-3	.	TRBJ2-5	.	CAISESGVQETQYF	TGTGCCATCAGTGAGTCTGGGGTCCAAGAGACCCAGTACTTC